Here is one T cell receptor beta chain with its context. What it binds is unknown. They ran version v3.0 of the immunoSEQ assay at survey level. The data were produced by immunoSEQ multiplex PCR, yet TCRdb's version contains in-frame clones alone and is incomplete. The sample contains about 21,000 clones, approximately 80% of which appear only once. No donor had fewer than one pre-ART PBMC sample or fewer than two post-ART PBMC samples. The data originate from a study of long-term antiretroviral therapy in people with HIV. Study-level points and caveats: The range of CDR3 lengths in HIV repertoires proved narrower than that found in controls. Diversity remained lower than transplant donor controls, even though it increased after ART. Dominating the repertoire at all time points were the clones that expanded before ART.

Sequences were derived from unsorted PBMCs, sampled 0.5 years after starting antiretroviral therapy. The clonotype comes from a man aged 18 to 29 with HIV.

The CDR3 DNA reads as TGTGCCAGCAGTGCCGGACTAGCCCCGAACACCGGGGAGCTGTTTTTT. Residues: CASSAGLAPNTGELFF. J is TRBJ2-2 and V is TRBV6-1; 8 bases map to TRBD2. The trim removed 4 bases at V and 0 bases at J, leaving 4 bases unmatched. The length of the CDR3 is 16 residues. In germline, CDR1 is MNHNS, CDR2 SASEGT.